The 14 T cell receptor beta chains given below trace back to one sample, sequenced in a study of regulatory T cells in long-lasting Graves disease (dated by TCRdb to 2020 to 2022). Library creation used multiplex PCR. The instrument given in TCRdb is Illumina HiSeq 4000. TCR beta libraries were built with iRepertoire HTBI primers and Arm-PCR amplification of CDR3 regions. TCRdb ran its own pipeline on the public reads, namely fastp trimming at Q25 and MiXCR clone calling, and kept in-frame beta chains. Each entry merges the rows of one CDR3 protein and shows their most common DNA and genes. Counted in this sample were approximately 400,000 distinct CDR3 sequences; around 20% of them appeared once. Clones ranked in the top ten supply roughly 30% of the sample. Sample time point, as interpreted from the label and publication: persistent/refractory GD, antithyroid drugs over 5 years with positive TRAb. For both TCR sequencing and RNA sequencing, RNA was extracted from PBMCs in TRIzol.

Sequencing was performed on peripheral blood mononuclear cells (PBMCs), taken when the disease was refractory, from a patient treated with antithyroid drugs. The receptors were sampled from a female donor with Graves disease.

This clonotype has more than one count but fewer than ten. The V call is TRBV10-3, the J call TRBJ2-7; D is unresolved. The germline gives CDR1 ENHRY, CDR2 SYGVKD. Trimming removed 3 bases at V and 2 bases at J, with 5 bases between. This CDR3 contains 12 residues. The chain's CDR3 is CAISDRPYEQYF. CDR3 bases: TGTGCCATCAGTGATCGACCCTACGAGCAGTACTTC.

This chain joins TRBV27 and TRBJ1-1, with no clear D. This CDR3 region has 14 residues. Trimming stripped 5 bases from V and 2 bases from J, with 12 bases between. Germline-derived CDR1 and CDR2 are MNHEY and SMNVEV (reference sequence). Written as DNA, the CDR3 is TGTGCCAGCAGTCTCCGACGGGTAAACACTGAAGCTTTCTTT. Amino acid sequence: CASSLRRVNTEAFF.

V gene TRBV7-2 combines with J gene TRBJ2-6, with TRBD1 matching 9 bases. Trimming cost V 2 bases and J 0 bases; bases outside gene matches: 5. Per germline, CDR1 SGHTA and CDR2 FQGNSA. This CDR3 has 18 residues. The CDR3: CASSLSGTGPSGANVLTF. CDR3 coding DNA: TGTGCCAGCAGCTTATCCGGGACAGGGCCCTCTGGGGCCAACGTCCTGACTTTC.

This clonotype was recorded a few times. This rearrangement joins TRBV5-1 to TRBJ2-7; TRBD2 might be the D (6 bases). CDR3 size: 13 residues. The V and J ends lost 4 bases and 3 bases respectively, with 11 bases between them. Germline V gives CDR1 SGHRS, CDR2 YFSETQ. CDR3 in DNA: TGCGCCAGCAGCCCGGGAGTACTCTACGAGCAGTACTTC. Its protein product is CASSPGVLYEQYF. The whole variable domain, remainder taken from reference TRBV5-1 and TRBJ2-7, is KAGVTQTPRYLIKTRGQQVTLSCSPISGHRSVSWYQQTPGQGLQFLFEYFSETQRNKGNFPGRFSGRQFSNSRSEMNVSTLELGDSALYLCASSPGVLYEQYFGPGTRLTVT.

This clonotype was detected ten times or more. The V and J genes are TRBV6-1 and TRBJ1-2; 9 bases are shared with TRBD1. The V gene end was trimmed by 8 bases and the J gene end by 7 bases; junction bases not matched to a gene: 5. Germline CDR1 MNHNS, CDR2 SASEGT. This CDR3 comprises 12 residues. The CDR3 here is CASEQGASGYTF. CDR3 bases: TGTGCCAGCGAACAGGGGGCGTCTGGCTACACCTTC.

This chain uses TRBV6-2 or TRBV6-3 with TRBJ2-2; TRBD1 is a possible D gene (5 bases). The CDR3 is 17 amino acids. The germline gives CDR1 MNHEY, CDR2 SVGEGT. The V end was cut by 8 bases, the J end by 0 bases, with 19 bases between. Here the CDR3 DNA reads TGTGCCAGCCACCCCTCGGTGGGGCACTCGAACACCGGGGAGCTGTTTTTT. Its protein product is CASHPSVGHSNTGELFF.

This sequence joins TRBV2 and TRBJ2-2, with D perhaps TRBD1 (5 bases). The CDR3 length is 16 residues. V lost 1 base, J lost 2 bases, and 11 bases lay in between. Per germline, CDR1 SNHLY and CDR2 FYNNEI. The DNA of the CDR3 is TGTGCCAGCAGTGAAGTTGGTACAGGAAACACCGGGGAGCTGTTTTTT. Protein product: CASSEVGTGNTGELFF.

The rearrangement links TRBV19 to TRBJ2-5, with a tentative D call TRBD2 (5 bases). In germline, CDR1 is LNHDA, CDR2 SQIVND (reference sequence). The CDR3 sequence is 15 residues long. Deletions cut 3 bases from V and 1 base from J, with 12 bases between. The CDR3 nucleotides read TGTGCCAGTAGTATTTGGGCTAGCAGCCAAGAGACCCAGTACTTC. This translates into CASSIWASSQETQYF.

The chain combines TRBV2 with TRBJ2-3; TRBD1 matches at 7 bases. V trimming: 6 bases; J trimming: 4 bases; junction bases outside the gene matches: 1. CDR3 size: 12 residues. CDR1 and CDR2 from the germline V gene are SNHLY and FYNNEI. The CDR3 loop reads CASRTGSDTQYF. In DNA form, the CDR3 reads TGTGCCAGCAGGACAGGGTCAGATACGCAGTATTTT.

In this sample, this clonotype turned up a few times. The CDR3 DNA sequence: TGTGCCAGCAGCACCCTAGCGGGACCTCCAGATACGCAGTATTTT. This gives the protein CASSTLAGPPDTQYF. This chain joins TRBV11-2 and TRBJ2-3; 9 nucleotides agree with TRBD2. V dropped 5 bases and J dropped 4; count of bases not matched to a gene: 7. The germline CDR1 and CDR2 sequences are SGHAT and FQNNGV. The CDR3 length is 15 residues.

In its sample, this clonotype was seen a few times. The chain employs TRBV7-9 and TRBJ2-7; 7 bases match TRBD1. Germline CDR1 reads SEHNR; CDR2 reads FQNEAQ (reference sequence). The CDR3 extends over 15 amino acids. The V segment lost 5 bases and the J segment 3 bases; nucleotides outside the gene matches: 10. The CDR3 here is CASSILTGDSYEQYF. CDR3 DNA: TGTGCCAGCAGCATCCTCACAGGGGATAGCTACGAGCAGTACTTC.

This rearrangement joins TRBV6-1 to TRBJ1-1, with a tentative D call TRBD1 (6 bases). The germline V and J ends were trimmed by 6 bases and 5 bases, with 13 bases remaining between them. Germline V CDR1 and CDR2: MNHNS, SASEGT. The CDR3 has 13 residues. This CDR3 reads CASRPGAWTEAFF. CDR3 DNA: TGTGCCAGCAGGCCAGGGGCCTGGACTGAAGCTTTCTTT.

This clonotype was seen a handful of times. This chain joins TRBV7-2 and TRBJ1-5, with 9 nucleotides matching TRBD1. Germline loops: CDR1 SGHTA, CDR2 FQGNSA. The CDR3 spans 16 residues. V was clipped by 0 bases and J by 7 bases; unmatched bases: 7. The CDR3 DNA follows: TGTGCCAGCAGCTTAGCCTCGACAGGGGGAAGGCAGCCCCAGCATTTT. Residues: CASSLASTGGRQPQHF.

This clonotype was seen at least ten times. The chain's CDR3 is CASAVWGNSYEQYF. The CDR3 nucleotides are TGTGCCAGCGCAGTTTGGGGGAACTCCTACGAGCAGTACTTC. V is TRBV2 and J is TRBJ2-7; D may match TRBD1 or TRBD2 (5 bases each). V gave up 8 bases and J gave up 0 bases, with 14 bases separating them. Looked up from germline, CDR1 is SNHLY and CDR2 is FYNNEI. The CDR3 sequence is 14 residues long. Combining the CDR3 with reference TRBV2 and TRBJ2-7 gives the whole variable domain EPEVTQTPSHQVTQMGQEVILRCVPISNHLYFYWYRQILGQKVEFLVSFYNNEISEKSEIFDDQFSVERPDGSNFTLKIRSTKLEDSAMYFCASAVWGNSYEQYFGPGTRLTVT.